One and the same sample provided the 2 T cell receptor delta chains below, sequenced in a study of γδ T cells in repeated Plasmodium falciparum infection. TCRdb re-called the multiplex PCR reads via CATT. The sample holds 70,000 to 95,000 delta-chain clones, roughly 1.4% seen once. Gammadelta T cells were flow-sorted from PBMC into Vgamma9/Vdelta2+ and Vdelta2-negative populations for bulk analysis. Sample: gamma-delta T cells from blood. The receptor set was obtained from a pool of human donors (malaria-infected and uninfected, not separated).

Comment on this clone: A read error likely explains this, since a far larger clone differs by one base. Other nucleotide sequences from this sample produce the same CDR3. This rearrangement joins TRDV1 to TRDJ1; 7 bases match TRDD3. The length of the CDR3 is 19 residues. Germline CDR1 and CDR2: TSWWSYY and QGS. The V and J ends lost 2 bases and 0 bases, in that order; junction bases with no gene match: 15. Here the CDR3 reads CALGETVPRDTEYTDKLIF. The CDR3 DNA follows: TGTGCTCTTGGGGAAACAGTGCCCCGGGATACTGAGTACACCGATAAACTCATCTTT.

A few counts support this clone. Translating this DNA gives a protein that differs at residue 7 from the TCRdb one, which belongs to a much larger clone; a read error is likely, and the protein shown is this translation. J is TRDJ1 and V is TRDV2; 10 bases line up with TRDD3. TCRdb carries no J gene annotation; the J gene was assigned here by matching the DNA with germline. J lost 0 bases, V lost 0 bases, and 30 bases had no gene match. The V gene's germline CDR1 is GEAIGNYY and CDR2 EKD. This CDR3 is 25 amino acids long. This CDR3 reads CACDTLFSLGRVLGDPKPYTDKLIF. CDR3 sequence (DNA): TGTGCCTGTGACACCCTTTTCTCCCTCGGCCGTGTACTGGGGGATCCGAAGCCTTACACCGATAAACTCATCTTT.